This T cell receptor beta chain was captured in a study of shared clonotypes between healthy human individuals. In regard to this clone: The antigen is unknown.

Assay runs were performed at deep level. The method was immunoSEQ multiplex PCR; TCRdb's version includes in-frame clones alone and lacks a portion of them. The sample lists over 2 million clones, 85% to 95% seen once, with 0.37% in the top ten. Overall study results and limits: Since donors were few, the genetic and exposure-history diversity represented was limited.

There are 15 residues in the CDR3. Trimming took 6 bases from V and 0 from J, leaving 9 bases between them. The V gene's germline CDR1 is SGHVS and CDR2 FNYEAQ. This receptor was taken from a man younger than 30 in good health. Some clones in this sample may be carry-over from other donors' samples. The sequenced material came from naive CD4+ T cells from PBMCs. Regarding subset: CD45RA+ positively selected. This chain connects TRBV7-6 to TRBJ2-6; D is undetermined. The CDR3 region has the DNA TGTGCCAGCAGTCCTCTCCTCTCTGGGGCCAACGTCCTGACTTTC. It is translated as CASSPLLSGANVLTF. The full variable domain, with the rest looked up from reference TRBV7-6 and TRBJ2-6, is GAGVSQSPRYKVTKRGQDVALRCDPISGHVSLYWYRQALGQGPEFLTYFNYEAQQDKSGLPNDRFSAERPEGSISTLTIQRTEQRDSAMYRCASSPLLSGANVLTFGAGSRLTVL.